This TCR beta chain emerged from a study of cytomegalovirus exposure and HLA in healthy donors. Whole-study context: As an earlier analysis found, around 170 million T cells yielded about 120 million unique TCR beta sequences.

The CDR3 spans 17 residues. Germline-derived CDR1 and CDR2 are SGHAT and FQNNGV. V dropped 2 bases and J dropped 0 bases, with 14 bases sitting between them. The PCR used 60 Vbeta and 13 Jbeta primers. Sequencing used immunoSEQ multiplex PCR; TCRdb keeps in-frame clones, though not all of them. Among 150,000 to 250,000 clones listed, around 80% were seen once. The V and J genes are TRBV11-2 and TRBJ1-3; D uncertain. The TCR comes from a woman between 25 and 40 years old in good health and CMV-seropositive. Material: PBMCs. Here the CDR3 DNA reads TGTGCCAGCAGCTTAAATGACAAGAAGGTCTCTGGAAACACCATATATTTT. Residues: CASSLNDKKVSGNTIYF.